This T cell receptor beta chain comes out of a study of T cell clonality in common variable immunodeficiency. Whole-study findings and limits: Compared with controls, CVID subjects had fewer shared TCRbeta clones. TCRbeta clonality was increased in CVID versus healthy controls.

The assay was immunoSEQ multiplex PCR, and TCRdb's table has in-frame clones only and misses some. The sample includes around 42,000 clones, none of them occurring once. The germline V gene encodes CDR1 LNHNV and CDR2 YYDKDF (reference sequence). V was shortened by 3 bases and J by 4 bases, with 16 bases between the two germline ends. CDR3 size: 16 residues. Both groups were predominantly of Caucasian heritage. This clone has a count of ten or more. Antigen unknown. The missing CDR3 end, 3 residues past where the read stops, is filled in from the germline J gene. Sequenced material: peripheral blood mononuclear cells. This TCR came from a person aged 18-70 years in good health. This chain uses TRBV15 with TRBJ2-1; the D gene is possibly TRBD1 (6 bases). CDR3 amino acids: CATSSTTGPPYNEQFF. The sequenced CDR3 bases are TGTGCCACCAGCAGCACTACAGGGCCCCCTTACAATGAG.